What follows are 15 T cell receptor beta chains derived from one specimen sequenced in a study of blood T cell repertoires in COVID-19. TCRdb's copy holds only in-frame clones and misses some; the assay was immunoSEQ multiplex PCR. Of fewer than 200,000 clones listed, 70% to 90% were seen once; the top ten hold less than 3%. Input material: peripheral blood. The receptor set was obtained from a man in his forties or fifties with active or convalescent COVID-19.

J is TRBJ1-5 and V is TRBV10-2, with 7 bases identical to TRBD1. Germline trimming cut 6 bases from V and 5 bases from J; bases unmatched to any gene: 10. Germline values: CDR1 WSHSY, CDR2 SAAADI. The CDR3 has 15 residues. CDR3 nucleotide sequence: TGCGCCAGCAGAGGGACAGTTGTTGGTGATCAGCCCCAGCATTTT. Translating it yields CASRGTVVGDQPQHF.

Only one count was recorded for this clone. J is TRBJ2-7 and V is TRBV29-1; possibly TRBD2 for D (5 bases). CDR1 and CDR2 from the germline V gene are SQVTM and ANQGSEA. Deletions cut 4 bases from V and 7 bases from J, with 17 bases between. The CDR3 is 13 residues long. CDR3 nucleotide sequence: TGCAGCGTTGTGGTTTCCGGATCGGGGGAGCAGTACTTC. Residues: CSVVVSGSGEQYF.

The chain uses TRBV29-1 and TRBJ1-1; 7 positions agree with TRBD1. The V and J ends lost 3 bases and 4 bases, in that order; junction bases with no gene match: 8. Per germline, CDR1 SQVTM and CDR2 ANQGSEA. The CDR3 consists of 14 residues. The CDR3 nucleotides are TGCAGCGTTGAGACAGGGACCATGGGCACTGAAGCTTTCTTT. It is translated as CSVETGTMGTEAFF.

This rearrangement joins TRBV7-9 to TRBJ2-1; D is perhaps TRBD2 (6 bases). Germline V gives CDR1 SEHNR, CDR2 FQNEAQ (reference sequence). The CDR3 contains 12 residues. Between the trimmed V and J ends, which lost 0 bases and 15 bases, there was a span of 12 bases. CDR3 nucleotide sequence: TGTGCCAGCAGCTTAGCGCTGGGGACTCGGTTCTTC. Encoded protein: CASSLALGTRFF. Full variable domain (rest looked up from reference TRBV7-9 and TRBJ2-1): DTGVSQNPRHKITKRGQNVTFRCDPISEHNRLYWYRQTLGQGPEFLTYFQNEAQLEKSRLLSDRFSAERPKGSFSTLEIQRTEQGDSAMYLCASSLALGTRFFGPGTRLTVL.

The table lists this clone with a count of one. V and J are TRBV4-2 and TRBJ1-1; no clear D. With 0 bases removed from V and 5 bases from J, the gap between germline ends came to 10 bases. Per the germline V gene, CDR1 is LGHNA and CDR2 is YNFKEQ. CDR3 length equals 14 residues. The CDR3 region is CASSQDEGWTEAFF. The DNA for the CDR3 is TGTGCCAGCAGCCAAGACGAGGGTTGGACTGAAGCTTTCTTT.

V is TRBV3-1 (or the pseudogene TRBV3-2) and J is TRBJ1-5; no definite D call. The V end lost 3 bases, the J end lost 4 bases, and 7 bases lay between the germline ends. The CDR3 contains 13 residues. Germline V CDR1 and CDR2: LGHDT, YNNKEL (reference sequence). DNA of the CDR3: TGTGCCAGCAGCCAGATGAGAAATCAGCCCCAGCATTTT. It encodes CASSQMRNQPQHF.

The CDR3 DNA sequence: TGTGCCAGCAGCTTAGTATGGGGGCGAGGTAAAGCTGAAGCTTTCTTT. This gives the protein CASSLVWGRGKAEAFF. V usage is TRBV11-3 and J usage is TRBJ1-1; a weak D match, TRBD1 (6 bases). CDR3 length equals 16 residues. V lost 1 base and J 6 bases, leaving 18 bases between the germline ends. Germline V gives CDR1 SGHNT, CDR2 YENEEA.

In this sample, this clone turned up once. The chain carries TRBV14 and TRBJ1-3; D not certain. V lost 4 bases and J 0 bases, leaving 7 bases between the germline ends. Germline V CDR1 and CDR2: SGHDN, FVKESK. The CDR3 loop spans 14 amino acids. The CDR3 coding sequence is TGTGCCAGCAGCCCTTGGCACTCTGGAAACACCATATATTTT. Protein product: CASSPWHSGNTIYF.

This chain uses TRBV12-3 or TRBV12-4 with TRBJ2-5; the D is unclear. V was clipped by 7 bases and J by 0 bases, with 6 bases between them. The CDR3 runs to 12 residues. The CDR3: CASTPNQETQYF. The CDR3 nucleotides read TGTGCCAGCACCCCTAACCAAGAGACCCAGTACTTC.

This clone was picked up one time. The chain uses TRBV6-4 and TRBJ1-6; D unresolved. Germline CDR1 MRHNA, CDR2 SNTAGT. The CDR3 spans 14 residues. V lost 4 bases to trimming and J lost 7 bases, with 11 bases between them. CDR3 coding DNA: TGTGCCAGCAGTGTCGGAGGAGGAAATTCACCCCTCCACTTT. Its protein product is CASSVGGGNSPLHF.

V gene TRBV2 combines with J gene TRBJ1-6; D possibly corresponds to TRBD1 (5 bases). The CDR3 covers 16 residues. From germline, CDR1 is SNHLY and CDR2 FYNNEI. Trimming took off 0 bases at V and 10 bases at J, with 16 bases between the two ends. CDR3 residues: CASSEAGGTENSPLHF. The CDR3 DNA reads TGTGCCAGCAGTGAAGCGGGGGGAACGGAGAACTCACCCCTCCACTTT. Complete variable domain (other parts from reference TRBV2 and TRBJ1-6): EPEVTQTPSHQVTQMGQEVILRCVPISNHLYFYWYRQILGQKVEFLVSFYNNEISEKSEIFDDQFSVERPDGSNFTLKIRSTKLEDSAMYFCASSEAGGTENSPLHFGNGTRLTVT.

The chain couples TRBV4-1 to TRBJ1-3, with TRBD1 matching over 9 bases. Germline CDR1 is MGHRA and CDR2 is YSYEKL. V gave up 2 bases and J gave up 0 bases; unmatched junction bases: 8. The CDR3 is 18 amino acids. CDR3 residues: CASSQLSAGQGSGNTIYF. For the CDR3, the DNA is TGCGCCAGCAGCCAACTATCCGCGGGACAGGGCTCTGGAAACACCATATATTTT.

The gene calls are TRBV2 and TRBJ2-5, with 7 bases aligning to TRBD1. The trim removed 6 bases at V and 5 bases at J, leaving 6 bases unmatched. This CDR3 contains 13 residues. Germline V gene lookup returns CDR1 SNHLY and CDR2 FYNNEI. This CDR3 is CASRGQVGETQYF. The DNA for the CDR3 is TGTGCCAGCAGAGGACAGGTTGGGGAGACCCAGTACTTC.

A word on this clone: Mismatch with germline at one junction end may stem from a read error. The chain links TRBV12-5 to TRBJ1-6, with TRBD1 as a possible D gene (5 bases). Per germline, CDR1 LGHNT and CDR2 FRNRAP. CDR3 length equals 15 residues. The CDR3 reads CANGLSRQGRSPLHF. The CDR3 DNA sequence: TGTGCTAATGGTTTGAGCAGGCAGGGCAGGTCACCCCTCCACTTT.

A few counts support this clone. This chain links TRBV15 with TRBJ1-3; 8 bases are shared with TRBD1. The V gene end was trimmed by 1 base and the J gene end by 0 bases; junction bases not matched to a gene: 8. This CDR3 is built from 18 residues. Germline-derived CDR1 and CDR2 are LNHNV and YYDKDF (reference sequence). CDR3 loop: CATSRGLTTGGSGNTIYF. The CDR3 nucleotides read TGTGCCACCAGCAGAGGTCTTACTACAGGGGGCTCTGGAAACACCATATATTTT.